Listed here are 31 T cell receptor beta chains from one sample, sequenced in a study of CD8 T cells in ankylosing spondylitis. Study-wide points: There was a TCR beta motif, made of fewer than 10 highly homologous variants, that appeared characteristic of ankylosing spondylitis blood.

TCRdb re-called the 5' RACE reads through MiXCR, storing one row per CDR3 protein. Altogether roughly 700,000 distinct CDR3 sequences are present, around a fifth being singletons, with the ten largest covering around 19%. These receptors' targets are unknown. Sequencing used blood, either unsorted or a sorted T cell fraction (not recorded which). Receptor source: a male donor with ankylosing spondylitis.

This clonotype was observed a handful of times. Since no conserved phenylalanine or tryptophan closes the CDR3, a read error is the likely cause. The DNA is omitted, as the CDR3 cannot be located on it reliably, and the CDR3 follows TCRdb's listing. The chain employs TRBV19 and TRBJ2-3; the table's D call, TRBD2, has no DNA check behind it. Germline V lookup: CDR1 LNHDA, CDR2 SQIVND (reference sequence). Inclusive of both ends, the CDR3 amounts to 12 amino acids. This CDR3 is CASTSTSGRPQV.

V is TRBV5-6 and J is TRBJ1-5; weak D call: TRBD1 (5 bases). There are 15 residues in the CDR3. V lost 7 bases, J lost 5 bases, and 19 bases lay in between. CDR1 is SGHDT, CDR2 YYEEEE, per germline. The CDR3 nucleotides read TGTGCCAGCGGCCGCAGGGTTCTGGTTGATCAGCCCCAGCATTTT. Protein sequence: CASGRRVLVDQPQHF.

The chain combines TRBV4-1 with TRBJ2-3, with TRBD1 matching over 11 bases. The germline gives CDR1 MGHRA, CDR2 YSYEKL. This CDR3 has 16 amino acids. V was clipped by 0 bases and J by 5 bases; unmatched bases: 4. CDR3 in DNA: TGCGCCAGCAGCCAAGAGGGACAGGGGGAGCGAGATACGCAGTATTTT. Translating it yields CASSQEGQGERDTQYF.

The chain has TRBV13 and TRBJ2-5, with 12 bases matching TRBD2. Germline V gene sequence: CDR1 PRHDT, CDR2 FYEKMQ (reference sequence). V was clipped by 4 bases and J by 5 bases; unmatched bases: 11. The CDR3 runs to 17 residues. Written as DNA, the CDR3 is TGTGCCAGCAGCTATAGCCTAGCGGGAGGGCCGGGGGAGACCCAGTACTTC. Translating it yields CASSYSLAGGPGETQYF. Full variable domain (outside the CDR3, taken from reference TRBV13 and TRBJ2-5): AAGVIQSPRHLIKEKRETATLKCYPIPRHDTVYWYQQGPGQDPQFLISFYEKMQSDKGSIPDRFSAQQFSDYHSELNMSSLELGDSALYFCASSYSLAGGPGETQYFGPGTRLLVL.

This clonotype was detected only a few times. The chain is built from TRBV30 and TRBJ1-1; TRBD1 aligns across 8 bases. The CDR3 extends over 13 amino acids. V was clipped by 1 base and J by 5 bases; unmatched bases: 3. Germline V gene data show CDR1 as GTSNPN and CDR2 as SVGIG (reference sequence). CDR3 coding DNA: TGTGCCTGGAGTGAGGACAGGGAAACTGAAGCTTTCTTT. This encodes CAWSEDRETEAFF.

This clonotype was picked up a small number of times. This chain connects TRBV20-1 to TRBJ2-7; D possibly uses TRBD1 or TRBD2 (5 bases each). This CDR3 contains 11 residues. With 8 bases removed from V and 6 bases from J, the gap between germline ends came to 14 bases. Germline values: CDR1 DFQATT, CDR2 SNEGSKA (reference sequence). This chain's CDR3 is CSSRAGLEQYF. The CDR3 DNA follows: TGCAGTTCGAGGGCAGGGCTCGAGCAGTACTTC.

This clonotype was recorded once. The V call is TRBV27, the J call TRBJ2-3; 11 bases align to TRBD2. Germline V lookup: CDR1 MNHEY, CDR2 SMNVEV (reference sequence). This CDR3 region has 16 residues. V lost 4 bases to trimming and J lost 2 bases; unmatched junction nucleotides: 5. The chain's CDR3 is CASSSGTSGTTDTQYF. The CDR3 DNA is TGTGCCAGCAGTTCTGGGACTAGCGGTACCACAGATACGCAGTATTTT.

The V gene is TRBV20-1, the J gene TRBJ1-1; TRBD1 might be the D (5 bases). The CDR3 consists of 14 residues. CDR1 and CDR2 from the germline V gene are DFQATT and SNEGSKA (reference sequence). The CDR3 loop is CTPTQGAKNTEAFF. Here the CDR3 DNA reads TGCACCCCGACTCAGGGAGCCAAAAACACTGAAGCTTTCTTT.

The chain couples TRBV24-1 to TRBJ2-7, with D possibly being TRBD2 (6 bases). The ends were cut back, 3 bases at V and 4 bases at J, with 15 bases in the middle. The CDR3 totals 15 residues. Per the germline V gene, CDR1 is KGHDR and CDR2 is SFDVKD. CDR3 sequence reads: CATSDPRGKKYEQYF. CDR3 coding DNA: TGTGCCACCAGTGATCCGCGGGGTAAAAAATACGAGCAGTACTTC.

This sequence joins TRBV4-1 and TRBJ2-1; 9 nucleotides match TRBD1. With 1 base clipped from V and 5 bases from J, the junction kept 9 bases outside the gene matches. The CDR3 totals 17 residues. Germline V CDR1 and CDR2: MGHRA, YSYEKL. CDR3 nucleotides: TGCGCCAGCAGCCAAGTCGTAGGGACAGGGCGACACAATGAGCAGTTCTTC. Translated, it gives CASSQVVGTGRHNEQFF.

The rearrangement joins TRBV6-1 to TRBJ2-3; D is unresolved. V dropped 5 bases and J dropped 2 bases, with 8 bases sitting between them. CDR1 and CDR2 (germline): MNHNS, SASEGT. The length of the CDR3 is 13 residues. The CDR3 region is CASSSLNTDTQYF. The CDR3 DNA is TGTGCCAGCAGTAGCTTAAACACAGATACGCAGTATTTT.

The table lists this clonotype with a few counts. The rearrangement joins TRBV4-2 to TRBJ1-1, with D uncertain. V lost 0 bases and J lost 3, with 11 bases in between. The germline V gene encodes CDR1 LGHNA and CDR2 YNFKEQ. The CDR3 spans 15 residues. The CDR3 nucleotides are TGTGCCAGCAGCCAAGATTTGGGGTTCCACACTGAAGCTTTCTTT. Protein: CASSQDLGFHTEAFF.

This clonotype was observed a handful of times. The rearrangement joins TRBV6-5 to TRBJ1-4, with TRBD1 as a possible D gene (5 bases). Germline CDR1 MNHEY, CDR2 SVGAGI. Trimming took off 4 bases at V and 5 bases at J, with 11 bases between the two ends. The CDR3 is 14 residues long. CDR3: CASSSGDENEKLFF. The CDR3 DNA is TGTGCCAGCAGTTCTGGGGACGAGAATGAAAAACTGTTTTTT.

V usage is TRBV20-1 and J usage is TRBJ2-2; D ambiguous. Trimming left V 3 bases short and J 1 base short, with 6 bases between. The CDR3 consists of 13 residues. CDR1 and CDR2 (germline): DFQATT, SNEGSKA (reference sequence). In DNA, the CDR3 is TGCAGTGCTAGTCCCAAGAACACCGGGGAGCTGTTTTTT. Amino acid sequence: CSASPKNTGELFF.

The chain carries TRBV29-1 and TRBJ2-7, with TRBD1 matching over 7 bases. Germline-derived CDR1 and CDR2 are SQVTM and ANQGSEA. This CDR3 is 13 amino acids long. J lost 3 bases, V lost 4 bases, and 6 bases had no gene match. The CDR3, as DNA: TGCAGCGTTGTAGGGGGCGGTCACTACGAGCAGTACTTC. Protein product: CSVVGGGHYEQYF.

The V call is TRBV12-3 or TRBV12-4, the J call TRBJ2-1, with 7 bases identical to TRBD2. The CDR3 has 12 amino acids. V was clipped by 8 bases and J by 2 bases; unmatched bases: 0. The CDR3 here is CASRGAYNEQFF. CDR3 in DNA: TGTGCCAGCCGGGGGGCCTACAATGAGCAGTTCTTC.

This clonotype was seen only a few times. The chain has TRBV29-1 and TRBJ2-7; 9 nucleotides agree with TRBD2. This CDR3 region has 14 residues. V lost 3 bases and J lost 6; bases outside the gene matches: 9. Per the germline V gene, CDR1 is SQVTM and CDR2 is ANQGSEA. The CDR3 DNA sequence: TGCAGCGTTGAGGTTAGCGGGAGACAGGGCGAGCAGTACTTC. It is translated as CSVEVSGRQGEQYF.

The chain combines TRBV2 with TRBJ1-1, with D tentatively TRBD1 (5 bases). CDR1 is SNHLY and CDR2 is FYNNEI in the germline V gene. The CDR3 is made up of 14 amino acids. Trimming removed 4 bases from V and 3 bases from J, with 12 bases in between. CDR3 sequence reads: CASSVRDGDTEAFF. CDR3 in DNA: TGTGCCAGCAGTGTCAGGGACGGGGACACTGAAGCTTTCTTT.

This chain uses TRBV20-1 with TRBJ2-7, with 10 bases that match TRBD2. CDR3 length: 13 amino acids. Trimming at V came to 4 bases and at J to 2 bases, leaving 2 bases not matched to a gene. Germline assignment: CDR1 DFQATT and CDR2 SNEGSKA (reference sequence). CDR3: CSAIAGGAYEQYF. In DNA form, the CDR3 reads TGCAGTGCTATAGCGGGGGGCGCCTACGAGCAGTACTTC.

The chain carries TRBV20-1 and TRBJ1-5, with 7 bases that match TRBD1. The germline gives CDR1 DFQATT, CDR2 SNEGSKA (reference sequence). The V gene end was trimmed by 6 bases and the J gene end by 9 bases; junction bases not matched to a gene: 8. The CDR3 sequence is 12 residues long. The CDR3 spells CSARPAGGPQHF. The CDR3 DNA reads TGCAGTGCGAGGCCCGCAGGGGGGCCCCAGCATTTT.

This clonotype was counted ten times or more. The chain uses TRBV27 and TRBJ1-5; no definite D call. The CDR3 loop spans 15 amino acids. CDR1 is MNHEY and CDR2 is SMNVEV in the germline V gene (reference sequence). V was cut by 3 bases and J by 2 bases, with 11 bases left in between. The CDR3 region is CASSFSGLGNQPQHF. The CDR3 nucleotides are TGTGCCAGCAGTTTCTCAGGCCTAGGCAATCAGCCCCAGCATTTT.

J is TRBJ2-7 and V is TRBV20-1, with 10 bases fitting TRBD1. Germline loops: CDR1 DFQATT, CDR2 SNEGSKA (reference sequence). V was pared by 6 bases and J by 3 bases, with 5 bases of the junction left unmatched. CDR3 length: 13 amino acids. CDR3 residues: CSATGTGDYEQYF. Here the CDR3 DNA reads TGCAGTGCAACCGGGACAGGGGACTACGAGCAGTACTTC.

Only a few counts were recorded for this clonotype. This chain uses TRBV10-3 with TRBJ2-1; either TRBD1 or TRBD2 may fit D (5 bases each). Trimming took 2 bases from V and 0 from J, leaving 14 bases between them. This CDR3 is built from 17 residues. The germline V gene encodes CDR1 ENHRY and CDR2 SYGVKD. DNA for the CDR3: TGTGCCATCAGTGAGGAGGTGGGGGAGAGCTCCTACAATGAGCAGTTCTTC. Its translation: CAISEEVGESSYNEQFF.

This clonotype turned up a few times. The V call is TRBV5-1, the J call TRBJ2-2, with D possibly TRBD1 on 7 matching bases. The CDR3 length is 15 residues. Germline-derived CDR1 and CDR2 are SGHRS and YFSETQ. Deletions cut 5 bases from V and 1 base from J, with 12 bases between. CDR3 nucleotide sequence: TGCGCCAGCAGGGAGGGGGCGCTGAACACCGGGGAGCTGTTTTTT. This gives the protein CASREGALNTGELFF.

This clonotype was counted ten times or more. The chain employs TRBV7-6 and TRBJ2-1; TRBD1 agrees at 8 bases. V lost 3 bases and J lost 0; bases outside the gene matches: 7. The CDR3 extends over 17 amino acids. Per germline, CDR1 SGHVS and CDR2 FNYEAQ. The CDR3 loop is CASSFAYRGSSYNEQFF. The CDR3 coding sequence is TGTGCCAGCAGCTTTGCATACAGGGGGAGCTCCTACAATGAGCAGTTCTTC.

The chain carries TRBV20-1 and TRBJ1-5; D call uncertain. CDR3 length equals 14 residues. Trimming cost V 0 bases and J 0 bases, with 6 bases left between them. From germline, CDR1 is DFQATT and CDR2 SNEGSKA (reference sequence). CDR3 protein: CSARDKYSNQPQHF. Here the CDR3 DNA reads TGCAGTGCTAGAGACAAATATAGCAATCAGCCCCAGCATTTT.

This clonotype was counted a few times. The chain couples TRBV12-3 or TRBV12-4 to TRBJ1-2; possible D gene TRBD1, 5 bases. CDR3 length: 12 residues. V lost 3 bases, J lost 8 bases, and 10 bases lay in between. DNA of the CDR3: TGTGCCAGCAGTTTTGGGGGGAAGGGCTACACCTTC. Translation gives CASSFGGKGYTF.

This clonotype turned up a few times. V gene TRBV4-3 combines with J gene TRBJ2-7; D is tentatively TRBD1 or TRBD2 (5 bases each). This CDR3 comprises 15 residues. Trimming left V 4 bases short and J 3 bases short, with 16 bases between. The germline gives CDR1 LGHNA, CDR2 YSLEER. CDR3 nucleotide sequence: TGCGCCAGCAGCCTCCGAAGGGGACCGTACTACGAGCAGTACTTC. It encodes CASSLRRGPYYEQYF.

This clonotype was recorded a few times. This sequence joins TRBV20-1 and TRBJ2-2; D ambiguous. In germline, CDR1 is DFQATT, CDR2 SNEGSKA (reference sequence). The CDR3 extends over 16 amino acids. The V gene lost 0 bases and the J gene lost 0 bases, with 11 bases spanning the gap. The chain's CDR3 is CSARDLSSSNTGELFF. CDR3 DNA: TGCAGTGCTAGAGATCTTAGCAGCTCGAACACCGGGGAGCTGTTTTTT.

J is TRBJ1-3 and V is TRBV27; D not certain. This CDR3 has 14 amino acids. Germline lookup yields CDR1 MNHEY and CDR2 SMNVEV (reference sequence). The V and J ends lost 7 bases and 0 bases respectively, with 10 bases between them. The CDR3: CASKDAGSGNTIYF. The CDR3 DNA is TGTGCCAGCAAAGATGCGGGCTCTGGAAACACCATATATTTT.

This clonotype was counted between two and nine times. V and J are TRBV25-1 and TRBJ2-7; no reliable D call. V was trimmed by 5 bases and J by 3 bases, leaving 14 bases between them. The CDR3 totals 14 residues. Germline V lookup: CDR1 MGHDK, CDR2 SYGVNS. The CDR3 spells CASSPLERIYEQYF. In DNA, the CDR3 is TGTGCCAGCAGTCCCCTCGAGAGAATCTACGAGCAGTACTTC.